Each of the 31 T cell receptor beta chains below was sequenced from the same sample in a study of cytomegalovirus exposure and HLA in healthy donors. The primer mix had 60 Vbeta and 13 Jbeta primers. This table comes from immunoSEQ multiplex PCR, and its TCRdb copy is limited to in-frame clones, with some not included. The table shows tens of thousands of clones, with around 64% occurring only once. The specimen sequenced was PBMCs. All receptors derive from a human donor in good health.

The count of this clone is one. The chain recombines TRBV18 with TRBJ1-5, with D unresolved. The germline V gene encodes CDR1 KGHSH and CDR2 LQKENI. This CDR3 is 14 amino acids long. Trimming removed 3 bases at V and 2 bases at J, with 8 bases between. CDR3 amino acids: CASSPLGGNQPQHF. The CDR3 region has the DNA TGTGCCAGCTCACCTCTCGGTGGCAATCAGCCCCAGCATTTT.

The chain has TRBV5-8 and TRBJ2-5, with 12 bases matching TRBD2. Losses at the gene ends were 4 bases for V and 4 bases for J; bases not matched to a gene: 8. Germline V gives CDR1 SGHTS, CDR2 YDEGEE. The CDR3 has 16 residues. This CDR3 is CASSPASGGARETQYF. The CDR3 nucleotides are TGTGCCAGCAGCCCGGCTAGCGGGGGGGCGAGAGAGACCCAGTACTTC.

The J gene is TRBJ2-5, the V gene TRBV18; 9 nucleotides match TRBD1. The CDR3 loop spans 15 amino acids. V was clipped by 3 bases and J by 4 bases; unmatched bases: 6. CDR1 is KGHSH and CDR2 is LQKENI in the germline V gene. The CDR3 DNA follows: TGTGCCAGCTCACCGGGGACAGGGTCAGGAGAGACCCAGTACTTC. It specifies CASSPGTGSGETQYF.

V and J are TRBV4-2 and TRBJ2-5; 9 bases align to TRBD2. Germline CDR1 reads LGHNA; CDR2 reads YNFKEQ. The CDR3 runs 18 residues. Trimming removed 0 bases from V and 5 bases from J; junction bases left unmatched: 13. The CDR3 region is CASSQEAGGPVTGETQYF. The CDR3 DNA is TGTGCCAGCAGCCAAGAGGCGGGGGGGCCAGTGACCGGGGAGACCCAGTACTTC.

The sample holds a few counts of this clone. The chain uses TRBV18 and TRBJ1-1, with 7 bases identical to TRBD1. Germline assignment: CDR1 KGHSH and CDR2 LQKENI. Trimming removed 5 bases from V and 1 base from J; junction bases left unmatched: 4. The CDR3 length is 14 residues. CDR3 bases: TGTGCCAGCTCATATGGACAGGCGAACACTGAAGCTTTCTTT. This encodes CASSYGQANTEAFF.

This sequence joins TRBV5-4 and TRBJ2-5; 10 bases map to TRBD2. The CDR3 consists of 14 residues. Losses at the gene ends were 4 bases for V and 5 bases for J; bases not matched to a gene: 5. From germline, CDR1 is SGHNT and CDR2 YYREEE (reference sequence). CDR3 in DNA: TGTGCCAGCAGCCCAGCGGGGGGGTTCGAGACCCAGTACTTC. This codes for CASSPAGGFETQYF. The full variable domain, completed using reference TRBV5-4 and TRBJ2-5, is ETGVTQSPTHLIKTRGQQVTLRCSSQSGHNTVSWYQQALGQGPQFIFQYYREEENGRGNFPPRFSGLQFPNYSSELNVNALELDDSALYLCASSPAGGFETQYFGPGTRLLVL.

The chain carries TRBV7-9 and TRBJ1-4; 8 bases are a match to TRBD1. Germline V lookup: CDR1 SEHNR, CDR2 FQNEAQ (reference sequence). The CDR3 covers 15 residues. V shed 2 bases and J 7 bases; nucleotides not matched to a gene: 6. The CDR3 reads CASSLTADRAEKLFF. The DNA of the CDR3 is TGTGCCAGCAGCTTAACTGCGGACAGGGCTGAAAAACTGTTTTTT.

This rearrangement joins TRBV5-1 to TRBJ2-2; 14 bases are shared with TRBD2. The germline V gene encodes CDR1 SGHRS and CDR2 YFSETQ. The CDR3 loop spans 18 amino acids. Trimming removed 0 bases from V and 6 bases from J; junction bases left unmatched: 7. CDR3 sequence (DNA): TGCGCCAGCAGCTTGGCTGGGACTAGCGGGGGTTATGCCGGGGAGCTGTTTTTT. Its protein is CASSLAGTSGGYAGELFF. Full variable domain (rest looked up from reference TRBV5-1 and TRBJ2-2): KAGVTQTPRYLIKTRGQQVTLSCSPISGHRSVSWYQQTPGQGLQFLFEYFSETQRNKGNFPGRFSGRQFSNSRSEMNVSTLELGDSALYLCASSLAGTSGGYAGELFFGEGSRLTVL.

The sample holds one count of this clone. The V and J genes are TRBV2 and TRBJ1-6; D uncertain. CDR1 is SNHLY and CDR2 is FYNNEI in the germline V gene. Trimming left V 6 bases short and J 8 bases short, with 17 bases between. The CDR3 is 15 residues long. The chain's CDR3 is CASRNQAFIDSPLHF. CDR3 nucleotides: TGTGCCAGCAGAAACCAAGCTTTTATTGATTCACCCCTCCACTTT. The full variable domain, its missing parts supplied by reference TRBV2 and TRBJ1-6, is EPEVTQTPSHQVTQMGQEVILRCVPISNHLYFYWYRQILGQKVEFLVSFYNNEISEKSEIFDDQFSVERPDGSNFTLKIRSTKLEDSAMYFCASRNQAFIDSPLHFGNGTRLTVT.

This clone has more than one count but fewer than ten. V and J are TRBV27 and TRBJ1-1; D perhaps matches TRBD1 (5 bases). The V gene's germline CDR1 is MNHEY and CDR2 SMNVEV (reference sequence). V lost 2 bases, J lost 1 base, and 14 bases lay in between. This CDR3 spans 16 amino acids. CDR3 nucleotide sequence: TGTGCCAGCAGTTTACAGGGACTATGGGCGAACACTGAAGCTTTCTTT. Translation gives CASSLQGLWANTEAFF.

The gene calls are TRBV7-6 and TRBJ1-3; no clear D. Germline CDR1 SGHVS, CDR2 FNYEAQ. V shed 1 base and J shed 0 bases, with 10 bases lying between them. This CDR3 is 16 amino acids long. CDR3 nucleotides: TGTGCCAGCAGCTTAGGCGAGGACTACTCTGGAAACACCATATATTTT. This sequence encodes CASSLGEDYSGNTIYF.

The chain uses TRBV5-5 and TRBJ2-2; the D gene is possibly TRBD1 (6 bases). The CDR3 loop spans 13 amino acids. The V gene lost 3 bases and the J gene lost 4 bases, with 7 bases spanning the gap. CDR1 and CDR2 from the germline V gene are SGHKS and YYEKEE (reference sequence). CDR3 DNA: TGTGCCAGCAGCTCAGGGGCCACCGGGGAGCTGTTTTTT. It translates to CASSSGATGELFF.

This clone was counted only a few times. The chain joins TRBV7-8 to TRBJ2-1, with a tentative D call TRBD2 (5 bases). This CDR3 is 14 amino acids long. Germline-derived CDR1 and CDR2 are SGHVS and FQNEAQ. The V and J ends lost 5 bases and 6 bases respectively, with 14 bases between them. The CDR3 here is CASSARLSPNEQFF. CDR3 DNA: TGTGCCAGCAGCGCGAGACTATCCCCCAATGAGCAGTTCTTC.

This clone was detected a few times. The V gene is TRBV19, the J gene TRBJ1-2; D gene unclear. Germline V gene data show CDR1 as LNHDA and CDR2 as SQIVND (reference sequence). The CDR3 consists of 16 residues. V gave up 5 bases and J gave up 4 bases, with 20 bases separating them. The CDR3 DNA reads TGTGCCAGTAGTCCCCGGGTAGAGGGCGTTACCTATGGCTACACCTTC. Protein: CASSPRVEGVTYGYTF.

V gene TRBV9 combines with J gene TRBJ2-7; 9 bases map to TRBD1. Trimming removed 3 bases from V and 4 bases from J; junction bases left unmatched: 8. This CDR3 is 15 amino acids long. CDR1 and CDR2 (germline): SGDLS, YYNGEE. The chain's CDR3 is CASSGGTGLSYEQYF. As DNA, the CDR3 is TGTGCCAGCAGCGGAGGGACAGGGCTATCTTACGAGCAGTACTTC.

The chain combines TRBV19 with TRBJ1-4; 10 positions match TRBD1. Germline trimming cut 7 bases from V and 7 bases from J; bases unmatched to any gene: 6. Germline loops: CDR1 LNHDA, CDR2 SQIVND (reference sequence). The length of the CDR3 is 14 residues. The CDR3 bases are TGTGCCAGTACCCTCCGGGACAGGGGTGAAAAACTGTTTTTT. Its protein is CASTLRDRGEKLFF.

The chain combines TRBV4-3 with TRBJ1-5, with D unresolved. The germline CDR1 and CDR2 sequences are LGHNA and YSLEER. This CDR3 has 15 residues. The V and J ends lost 0 bases and 7 bases respectively, with 13 bases between them. The CDR3 DNA follows: TGCGCCAGCAGCCAAGATTTTGTCGGGGTACAGCCCCAGCATTTT. Translating it yields CASSQDFVGVQPQHF.

The chain uses TRBV7-3 and TRBJ2-3; the D gene is possibly TRBD2 (6 bases). This CDR3 is built from 15 residues. V lost 4 bases to trimming and J lost 3 bases, with 14 bases between them. The germline V gene encodes CDR1 SGHTA and CDR2 FQGTGA. CDR3 residues: CASSSGGTRTDTQYF. The CDR3 DNA reads TGTGCCAGCAGCTCTGGGGGGACGCGTACAGATACGCAGTATTTT.

The V call is TRBV15, the J call TRBJ1-3, with a tentative D call TRBD1 (5 bases). Germline-derived CDR1 and CDR2 are LNHNV and YYDKDF (reference sequence). V was shortened by 5 bases and J by 2 bases, with 10 bases between the two germline ends. The CDR3 loop spans 14 amino acids. CDR3 region: CATSEQAAGNTIYF. The CDR3 nucleotides read TGTGCCACCAGCGAACAGGCGGCTGGAAACACCATATATTTT.

This chain joins TRBV6-5 and TRBJ1-1; D uncertain. The CDR3 is made up of 14 amino acids. Per the germline V gene, CDR1 is MNHEY and CDR2 is SVGAGI. The germline V and J ends were trimmed by 5 bases and 4 bases, with 14 bases remaining between them. The CDR3: CASSHPERATEAFF. The CDR3 nucleotides read TGTGCCAGCAGTCACCCAGAGAGGGCCACTGAAGCTTTCTTT.

The chain uses TRBV18 and TRBJ2-5; D not resolved. The CDR3 covers 14 residues. Trimming stripped 3 bases from V and 1 base from J, with 9 bases between. The V gene's germline CDR1 is KGHSH and CDR2 LQKENI. The CDR3 nucleotides read TGTGCCAGCTCACCCCGCTCAGTCCAAGAGACCCAGTACTTC. This encodes CASSPRSVQETQYF.

This CDR3 is CASSPIGGGLNNEQFF. The CDR3 bases are TGTGCCAGCAGCCCTATTGGGGGGGGGCTGAATAATGAGCAGTTCTTC. The chain employs TRBV5-4 and TRBJ2-1, with a tentative D call TRBD2 (7 bases). Between the trimmed V and J ends, which lost 4 bases and 7 bases, there was a span of 21 bases. Germline lookup yields CDR1 SGHNT and CDR2 YYREEE (reference sequence). The CDR3 totals 16 residues.

V usage is TRBV19 and J usage is TRBJ1-2, with D hard to call. Germline V CDR1 and CDR2: LNHDA, SQIVND (reference sequence). CDR3 length equals 13 residues. Trimming left V 7 bases short and J 4 bases short, with 13 bases between. The CDR3 sequence is CASTPDTFYGYTF. DNA of the CDR3: TGTGCCAGTACCCCCGACACCTTCTATGGCTACACCTTC.

In its sample, this clone was seen once. This chain uses TRBV2 with TRBJ1-5; possible D gene TRBD1, 5 bases. Germline-derived CDR1 and CDR2 are SNHLY and FYNNEI. The CDR3 runs to 14 residues. V lost 4 bases and J 5 bases, leaving 12 bases between the germline ends. In nucleotides, the CDR3 is TGTGCCAGCAGTGGGATGGGGCGCGATCAGCCCCAGCATTTT. Translated, it gives CASSGMGRDQPQHF.

The chain links TRBV2 to TRBJ2-7; 7 nucleotides align to TRBD1. After removal of 4 bases from V and 6 bases from J, the junction contained 0 bases not matched to a gene. The CDR3 spans 11 residues. Germline V CDR1 and CDR2: SNHLY, FYNNEI. CDR3 amino acids: CASSAGGEQYF. The CDR3 DNA is TGTGCCAGCAGTGCAGGGGGCGAGCAGTACTTC. The variable domain in full, with the rest retrieved from reference TRBV2 and TRBJ2-7, is EPEVTQTPSHQVTQMGQEVILRCVPISNHLYFYWYRQILGQKVEFLVSFYNNEISEKSEIFDDQFSVERPDGSNFTLKIRSTKLEDSAMYFCASSAGGEQYFGPGTRLTVT.

The chain couples TRBV9 to TRBJ2-2, with D possibly TRBD2 on 6 matching bases. Germline V gives CDR1 SGDLS, CDR2 YYNGEE. V was shortened by 3 bases and J by 8 bases, with 17 bases between the two germline ends. This CDR3 has 15 residues. For the CDR3, the DNA is TGTGCCAGCAGCGCCCCATATAGGGAGGCAGGGGAGCTGTTTTTT. It codes for CASSAPYREAGELFF.

This chain uses TRBV10-3 with TRBJ1-2; no clear D gene. CDR1 is ENHRY and CDR2 is SYGVKD in the germline V gene. The V end lost 6 bases, the J end lost 2 bases, and 10 bases lay between the germline ends. The CDR3 is made up of 13 amino acids. In nucleotides, the CDR3 is TGTGCCATCAGGGGGAGCGAAAACTATGGCTACACCTTC. The encoded protein is CAIRGSENYGYTF.

V is TRBV2 and J is TRBJ2-7; D is ambiguous. Between the trimmed V and J ends, which lost 6 bases and 3 bases, there was a span of 12 bases. The germline V gene encodes CDR1 SNHLY and CDR2 FYNNEI. The CDR3 totals 13 residues. The CDR3 reads CASSRLLRYEQYF. The DNA of the CDR3 is TGTGCCAGCAGCAGGCTTCTCCGCTACGAGCAGTACTTC.

In nucleotides, the CDR3 is TGTGCCAGCACCAATCCGGGACTAGTCGGAGAGACCCAGTACTTC. Amino acids: CASTNPGLVGETQYF. The chain employs TRBV11-3 and TRBJ2-5; 8 bases align to TRBD2. This CDR3 has 15 amino acids. Germline values: CDR1 SGHNT, CDR2 YENEEA. With 7 bases clipped from V and 4 bases from J, the junction kept 11 bases outside the gene matches. Supplemented by reference TRBV11-3 and TRBJ2-5, the full variable domain reads EAGVVQSPRYKIIEKKQPVAFWCNPISGHNTLYWYLQNLGQGPELLIRYENEEAVDDSQLPKDRFSAERLKGVDSTLKIQPAELGDSAVYLCASTNPGLVGETQYFGPGTRLLVL.

V usage is TRBV18 and J usage is TRBJ1-6; 8 bases fit TRBD1. CDR1 is KGHSH, CDR2 LQKENI, per germline. The CDR3 has 16 amino acids. V shed 1 base and J 4 bases; nucleotides not matched to a gene: 3. The CDR3 nucleotides read TGTGCCAGCTCACCACGAGACAGGGGTTATAATTCACCCCTCCACTTT. The encoded protein is CASSPRDRGYNSPLHF.

As to this clone: A read error may produce the germline difference seen at one junction end. Other DNA sequences of this sample code for an identical CDR3. This rearrangement joins TRBV25-1 to TRBJ1-1, with D possibly being TRBD1 (6 bases). Germline V gene data show CDR1 as MGHDK and CDR2 as SYGVNS. CDR3 size: 14 residues. The CDR3 protein is CASSVQGWDTEAFF. Here the CDR3 DNA reads TGTGCTAGCAGTGTCCAGGGGTGGGACACTGAAGCTTTCTTT.